This T cell receptor (beta chain) was recovered during a study of response to subunit inactivated influenza vaccine. Regarding the study as a whole: Researchers suggested that each seasonal influenza vaccination recruits few new T cells.

V lost 0 bases and J lost 5, with 17 bases in between. Germline CDR1 reads DFQATT; CDR2 reads SNEGSKA (reference sequence). CDR3 size: 16 residues. A word on this clonotype: The antigen is not known.

MiXCR was run by TCRdb on the RT-PCR reads, yielding one entry per CDR3 protein. The sample carries about 700,000 distinct CDR3 sequences, around 13% recorded once. This chain joins TRBV20-1 and TRBJ1-5; D possibly corresponds to TRBD1 (5 bases). Sequenced here: PBMCs from blood, sampled approximately 15 days before vaccination. This sequence was found in a man between 50 and 59 years old who received an inactivated influenza vaccine. The CDR3 loop is CSARDSPGRPHQPQHF. In nucleotides, the CDR3 is TGCAGTGCTAGAGATAGCCCGGGACGTCCTCATCAGCCCCAGCATTTT.